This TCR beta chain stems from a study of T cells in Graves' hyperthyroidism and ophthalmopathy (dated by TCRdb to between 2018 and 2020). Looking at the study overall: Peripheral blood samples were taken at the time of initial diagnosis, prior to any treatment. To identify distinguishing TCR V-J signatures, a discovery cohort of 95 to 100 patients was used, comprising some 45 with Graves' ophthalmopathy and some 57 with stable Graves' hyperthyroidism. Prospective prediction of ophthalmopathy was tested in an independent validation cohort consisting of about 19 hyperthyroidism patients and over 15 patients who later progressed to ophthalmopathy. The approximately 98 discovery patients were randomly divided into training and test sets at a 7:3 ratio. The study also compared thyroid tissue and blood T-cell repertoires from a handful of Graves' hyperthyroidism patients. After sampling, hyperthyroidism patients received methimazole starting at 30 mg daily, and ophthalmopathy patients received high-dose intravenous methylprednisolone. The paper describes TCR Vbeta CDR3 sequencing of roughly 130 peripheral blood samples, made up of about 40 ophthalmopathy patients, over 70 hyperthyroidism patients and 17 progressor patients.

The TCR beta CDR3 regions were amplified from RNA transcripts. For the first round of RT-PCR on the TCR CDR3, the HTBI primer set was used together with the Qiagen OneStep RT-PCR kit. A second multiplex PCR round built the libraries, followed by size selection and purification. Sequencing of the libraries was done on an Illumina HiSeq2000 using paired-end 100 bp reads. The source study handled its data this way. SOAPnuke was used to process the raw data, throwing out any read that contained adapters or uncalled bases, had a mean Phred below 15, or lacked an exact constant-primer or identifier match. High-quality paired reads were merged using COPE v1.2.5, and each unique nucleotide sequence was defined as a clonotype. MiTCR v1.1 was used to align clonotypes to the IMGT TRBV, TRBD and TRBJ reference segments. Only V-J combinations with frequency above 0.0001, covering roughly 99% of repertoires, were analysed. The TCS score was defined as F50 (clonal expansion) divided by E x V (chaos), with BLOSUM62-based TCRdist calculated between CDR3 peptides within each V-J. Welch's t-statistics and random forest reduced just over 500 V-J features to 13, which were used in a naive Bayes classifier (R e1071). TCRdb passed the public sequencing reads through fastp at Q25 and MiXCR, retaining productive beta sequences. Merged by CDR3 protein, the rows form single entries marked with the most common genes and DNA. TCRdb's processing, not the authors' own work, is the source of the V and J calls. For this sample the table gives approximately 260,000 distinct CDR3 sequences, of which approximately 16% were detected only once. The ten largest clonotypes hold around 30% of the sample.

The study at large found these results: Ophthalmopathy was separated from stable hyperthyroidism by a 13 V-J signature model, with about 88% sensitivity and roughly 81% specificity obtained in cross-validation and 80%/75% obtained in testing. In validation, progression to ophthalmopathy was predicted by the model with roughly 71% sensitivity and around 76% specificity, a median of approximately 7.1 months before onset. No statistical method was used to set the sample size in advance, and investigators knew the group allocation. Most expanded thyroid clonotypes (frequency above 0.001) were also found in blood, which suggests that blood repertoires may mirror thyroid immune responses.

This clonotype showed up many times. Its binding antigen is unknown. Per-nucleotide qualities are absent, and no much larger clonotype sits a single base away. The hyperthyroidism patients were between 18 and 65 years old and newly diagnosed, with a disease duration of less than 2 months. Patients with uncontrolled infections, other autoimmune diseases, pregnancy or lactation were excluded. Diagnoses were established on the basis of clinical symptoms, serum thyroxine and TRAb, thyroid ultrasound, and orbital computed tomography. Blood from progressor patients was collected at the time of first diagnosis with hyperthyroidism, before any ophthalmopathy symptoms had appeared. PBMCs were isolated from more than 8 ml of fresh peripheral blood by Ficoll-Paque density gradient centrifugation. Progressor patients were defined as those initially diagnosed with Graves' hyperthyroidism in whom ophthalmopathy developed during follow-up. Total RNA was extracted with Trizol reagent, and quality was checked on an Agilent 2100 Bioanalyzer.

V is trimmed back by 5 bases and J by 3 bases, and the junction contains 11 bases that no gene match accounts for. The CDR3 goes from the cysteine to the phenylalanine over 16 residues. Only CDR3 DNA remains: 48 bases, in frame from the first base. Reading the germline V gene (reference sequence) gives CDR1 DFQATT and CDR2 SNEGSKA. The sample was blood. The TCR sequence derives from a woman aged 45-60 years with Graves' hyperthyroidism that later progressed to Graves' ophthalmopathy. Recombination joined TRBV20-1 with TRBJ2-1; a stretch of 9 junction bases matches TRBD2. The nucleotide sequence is TGCAGTGCTCGAACCCTAGCGGGAAGACGCTACAATGAGCAGTTCTTC. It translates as CSARTLAGRRYNEQFF.